This TCR beta chain was sequenced for a study of cytomegalovirus exposure and HLA in healthy donors. Overall study results and limits: Of the V segments, some could not be distinguished, including TRBV6-2 and TRBV6-3, and were excluded.

This clone was counted only a few times. Its target is unknown. The CDR3 spans 13 residues. CDR1 is SGHTA, CDR2 FQGNSA, per germline. Trimming removed 5 bases from V and 6 bases from J; junction bases left unmatched: 3. Amplification used 60 Vbeta primers and 13 Jbeta primers. The method was immunoSEQ multiplex PCR; TCRdb's version includes in-frame clones alone and lacks a portion of them. This repertoire shows over 55,000 clones, approximately 70% found once; its top ten account for about 8.9%. This receptor was obtained from a woman between 45 and 65 years old in good health and CMV-seropositive. The sample taken for sequencing was PBMCs. V gene TRBV7-2 combines with J gene TRBJ1-5; 8 positions match TRBD1. In nucleotides, the CDR3 is TGTGCCAGCAGCCGACAGGGGAGTCAGCCCCAGCATTTT. The encoded protein is CASSRQGSQPQHF. Based on the CDR3 plus reference TRBV7-2 and TRBJ1-5, the full variable domain is GAGVSQSPSNKVTEKGKDVELRCDPISGHTALYWYRQSLGQGLEFLIYFQGNSAPDKSGLPSDRFSAERTGGSVSTLTIQRTQQEDSAVYLCASSRQGSQPQHFGDGTRLSIL.